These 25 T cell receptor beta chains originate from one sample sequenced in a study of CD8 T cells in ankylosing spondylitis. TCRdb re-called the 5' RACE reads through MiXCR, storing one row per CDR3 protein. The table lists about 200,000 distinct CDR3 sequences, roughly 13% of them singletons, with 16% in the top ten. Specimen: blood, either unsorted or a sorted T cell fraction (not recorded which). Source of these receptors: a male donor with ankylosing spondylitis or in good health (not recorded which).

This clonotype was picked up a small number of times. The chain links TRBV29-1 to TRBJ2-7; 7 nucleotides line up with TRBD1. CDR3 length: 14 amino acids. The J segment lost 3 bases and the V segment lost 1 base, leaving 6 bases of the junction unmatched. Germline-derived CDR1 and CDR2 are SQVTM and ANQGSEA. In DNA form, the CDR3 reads TGCAGCGTTGAAGTACAGGGGAAGGACTACGAGCAGTACTTC. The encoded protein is CSVEVQGKDYEQYF.

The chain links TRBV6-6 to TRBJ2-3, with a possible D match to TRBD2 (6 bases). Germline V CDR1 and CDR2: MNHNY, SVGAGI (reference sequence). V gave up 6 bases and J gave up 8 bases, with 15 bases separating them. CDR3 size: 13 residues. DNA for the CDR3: TGTGCCAGCAGCCCGACTAGTTCCCTTACGCAGTATTTT. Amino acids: CASSPTSSLTQYF.

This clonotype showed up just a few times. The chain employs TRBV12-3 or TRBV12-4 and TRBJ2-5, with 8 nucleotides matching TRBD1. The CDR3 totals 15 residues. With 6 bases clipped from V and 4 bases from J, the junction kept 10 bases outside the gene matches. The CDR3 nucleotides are TGTGCCAGCAGCTCCGGACAGGGTGTAGGAGAGACCCAGTACTTC. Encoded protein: CASSSGQGVGETQYF.

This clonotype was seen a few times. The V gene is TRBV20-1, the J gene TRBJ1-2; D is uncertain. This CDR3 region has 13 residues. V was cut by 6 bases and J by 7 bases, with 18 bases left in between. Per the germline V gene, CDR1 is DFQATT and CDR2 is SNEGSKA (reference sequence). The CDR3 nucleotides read TGCAGTGCCGTAGACGGAAGCTCGGGTGGCTACACCTTC. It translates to CSAVDGSSGGYTF.

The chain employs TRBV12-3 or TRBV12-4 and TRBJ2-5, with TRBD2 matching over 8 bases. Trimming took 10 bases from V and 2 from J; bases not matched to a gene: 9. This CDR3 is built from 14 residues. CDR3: CATTTGRVQETQYF. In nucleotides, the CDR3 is TGTGCCACCACAACCGGGAGGGTACAAGAGACCCAGTACTTC.

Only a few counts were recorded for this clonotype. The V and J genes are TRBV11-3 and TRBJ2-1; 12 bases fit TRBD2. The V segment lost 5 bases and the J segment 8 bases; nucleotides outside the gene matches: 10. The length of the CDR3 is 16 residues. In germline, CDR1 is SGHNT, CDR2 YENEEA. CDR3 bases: TGTGCCAGCAGCGAGATACGACTAGCGGGGGAGCATGAGCAGTTCTTC. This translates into CASSEIRLAGEHEQFF.

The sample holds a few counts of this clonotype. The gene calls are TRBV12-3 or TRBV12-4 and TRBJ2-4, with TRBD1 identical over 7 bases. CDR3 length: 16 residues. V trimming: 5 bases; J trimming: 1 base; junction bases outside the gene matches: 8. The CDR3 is CASSPGDRAAKNIQYF. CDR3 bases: TGTGCCAGCAGTCCCGGCGACAGGGCCGCCAAAAACATTCAGTACTTC.

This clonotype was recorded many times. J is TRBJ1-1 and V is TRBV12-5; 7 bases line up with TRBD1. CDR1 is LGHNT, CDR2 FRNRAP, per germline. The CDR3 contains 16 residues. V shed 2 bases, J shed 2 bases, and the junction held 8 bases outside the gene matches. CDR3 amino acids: CASGLTAGTANTEAFF. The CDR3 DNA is TGTGCTAGTGGTTTGACTGCCGGGACAGCTAACACTGAAGCTTTCTTT.

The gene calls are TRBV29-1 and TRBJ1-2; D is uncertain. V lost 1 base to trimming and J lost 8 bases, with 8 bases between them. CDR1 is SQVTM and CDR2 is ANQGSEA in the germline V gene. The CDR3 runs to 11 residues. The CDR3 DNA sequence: TGCAGCGTTGAAGGTCTAGGAGGCTACACCTTC. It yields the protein CSVEGLGGYTF.

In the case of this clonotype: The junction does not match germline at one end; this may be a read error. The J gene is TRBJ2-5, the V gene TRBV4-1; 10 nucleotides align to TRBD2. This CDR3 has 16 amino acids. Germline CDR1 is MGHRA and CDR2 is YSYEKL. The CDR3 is CASRQGLADDKETQYF. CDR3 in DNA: TGCGCCAGCAGGCAAGGACTAGCGGACGATAAAGAGACCCAGTACTTC.

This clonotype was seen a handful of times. CDR3 nucleotide sequence: TGTGCCACCAGCGAGGGAAGGTGGGAGAACACTGAAGCTTTCTTT. This encodes CATSEGRWENTEAFF. The J gene is TRBJ1-1, the V gene TRBV15; D ambiguous. The CDR3 totals 15 residues. V gave up 5 bases and J gave up 1 base, with 14 bases separating them. Germline V lookup: CDR1 LNHNV, CDR2 YYDKDF (reference sequence).

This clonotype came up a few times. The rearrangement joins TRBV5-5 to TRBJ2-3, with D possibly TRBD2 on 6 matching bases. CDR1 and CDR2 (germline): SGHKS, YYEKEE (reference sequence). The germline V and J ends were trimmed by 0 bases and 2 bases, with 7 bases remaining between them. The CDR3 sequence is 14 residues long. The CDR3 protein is CASSLEDYTDTQYF. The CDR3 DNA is TGTGCCAGCAGCTTGGAGGACTACACAGATACGCAGTATTTT. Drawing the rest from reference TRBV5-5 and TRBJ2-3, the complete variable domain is DAGVTQSPTHLIKTRGQQVTLRCSPISGHKSVSWYQQVLGQGPQFIFQYYEKEERGRGNFPDRFSARQFPNYSSELNVNALLLGDSALYLCASSLEDYTDTQYFGPGTRLTVL.

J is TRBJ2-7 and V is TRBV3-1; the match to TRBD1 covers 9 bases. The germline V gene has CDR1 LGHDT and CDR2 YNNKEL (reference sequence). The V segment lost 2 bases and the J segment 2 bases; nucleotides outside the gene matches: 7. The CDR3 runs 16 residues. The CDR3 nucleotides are TGTGCCAGCAGCCAAAGACTCGGACAGGGGCCCTACGAGCAGTACTTC. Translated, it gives CASSQRLGQGPYEQYF.

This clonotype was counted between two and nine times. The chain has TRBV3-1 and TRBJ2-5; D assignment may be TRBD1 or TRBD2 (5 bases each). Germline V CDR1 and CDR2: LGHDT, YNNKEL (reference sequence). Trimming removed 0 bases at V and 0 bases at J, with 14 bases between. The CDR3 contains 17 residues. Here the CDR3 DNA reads TGTGCCAGCAGCCAAGAGGGGTTGGGGGAGTACCAAGAGACCCAGTACTTC. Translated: CASSQEGLGEYQETQYF.

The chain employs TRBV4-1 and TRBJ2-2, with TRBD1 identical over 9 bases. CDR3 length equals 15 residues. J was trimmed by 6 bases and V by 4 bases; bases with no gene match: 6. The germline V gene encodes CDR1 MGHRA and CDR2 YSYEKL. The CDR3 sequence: CASSLGQGVSGELFF. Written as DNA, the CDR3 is TGCGCCAGCAGCCTGGGACAGGGCGTCTCCGGGGAGCTGTTTTTT.

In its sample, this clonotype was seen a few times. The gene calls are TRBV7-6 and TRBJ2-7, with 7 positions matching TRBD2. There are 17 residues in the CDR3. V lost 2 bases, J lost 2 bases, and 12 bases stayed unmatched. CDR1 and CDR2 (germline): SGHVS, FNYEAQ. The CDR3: CASSLHGLADFPYEQYF. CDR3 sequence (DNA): TGTGCCAGCAGCTTACATGGGCTAGCGGATTTCCCCTACGAGCAGTACTTC.

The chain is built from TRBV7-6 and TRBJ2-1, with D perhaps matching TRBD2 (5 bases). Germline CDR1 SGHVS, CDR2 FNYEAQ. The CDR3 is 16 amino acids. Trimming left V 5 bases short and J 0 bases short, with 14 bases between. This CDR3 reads CASSPEGWGSYNEQFF. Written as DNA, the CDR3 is TGTGCCAGCAGCCCAGAGGGCTGGGGCTCCTACAATGAGCAGTTCTTC.

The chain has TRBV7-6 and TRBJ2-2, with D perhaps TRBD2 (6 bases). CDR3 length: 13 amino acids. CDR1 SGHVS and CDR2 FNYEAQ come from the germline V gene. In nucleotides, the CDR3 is TGTGGATGGGAGGATGCGAACACCGGGGAGCTGTTTTTT. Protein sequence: CGWEDANTGELFF. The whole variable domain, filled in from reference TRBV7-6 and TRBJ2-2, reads GAGVSQSPRYKVTKRGQDVALRCDPISGHVSLYWYRQALGQGPEFLTYFNYEAQQDKSGLPNDRFSAERPEGSISTLTIQRTEQRDSAMYRCGWEDANTGELFFGEGSRLTVL.

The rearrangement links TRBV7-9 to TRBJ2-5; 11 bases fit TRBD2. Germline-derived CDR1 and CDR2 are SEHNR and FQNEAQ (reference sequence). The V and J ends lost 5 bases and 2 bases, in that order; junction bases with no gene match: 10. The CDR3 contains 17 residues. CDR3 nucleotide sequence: TGTGCCAGCAGCCCCCCCCGACTAGCGGGGCTACAAGAGACCCAGTACTTC. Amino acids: CASSPPRLAGLQETQYF.

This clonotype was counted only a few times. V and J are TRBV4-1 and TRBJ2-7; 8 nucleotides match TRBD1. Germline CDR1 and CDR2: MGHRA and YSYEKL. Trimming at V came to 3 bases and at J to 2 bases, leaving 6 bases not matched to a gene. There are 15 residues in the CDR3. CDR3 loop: CASSHLQGETYEQYF. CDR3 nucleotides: TGCGCCAGCAGCCACCTACAGGGGGAAACCTACGAGCAGTACTTC.

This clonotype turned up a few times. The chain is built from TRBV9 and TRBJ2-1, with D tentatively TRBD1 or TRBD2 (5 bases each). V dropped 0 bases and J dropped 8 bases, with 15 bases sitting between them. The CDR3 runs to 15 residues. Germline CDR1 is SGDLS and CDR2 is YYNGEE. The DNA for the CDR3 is TGTGCCAGCAGCGTAGCGAGGGGTCTTGTCCATGAGCAGTTCTTC. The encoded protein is CASSVARGLVHEQFF.

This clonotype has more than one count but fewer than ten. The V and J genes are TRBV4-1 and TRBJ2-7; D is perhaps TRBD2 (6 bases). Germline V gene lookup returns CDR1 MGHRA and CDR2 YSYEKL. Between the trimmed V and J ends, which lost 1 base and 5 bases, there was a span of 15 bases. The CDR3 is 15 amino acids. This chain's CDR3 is CASSQARGTQNEQYF. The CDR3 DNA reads TGCGCCAGCAGCCAAGCAAGAGGGACTCAGAACGAGCAGTACTTC.

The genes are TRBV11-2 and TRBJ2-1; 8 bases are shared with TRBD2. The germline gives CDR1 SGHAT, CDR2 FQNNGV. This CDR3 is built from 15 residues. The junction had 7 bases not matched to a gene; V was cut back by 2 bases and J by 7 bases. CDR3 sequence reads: CASSLSGGDRNEQFF. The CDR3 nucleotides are TGTGCCAGCAGCTTATCGGGGGGGGATAGGAATGAGCAGTTCTTC.

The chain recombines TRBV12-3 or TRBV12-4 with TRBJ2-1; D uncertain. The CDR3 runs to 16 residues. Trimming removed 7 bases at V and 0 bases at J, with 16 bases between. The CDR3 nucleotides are TGTGCCAGCACCCCTTCTGGGCTGCCCTCCTACAATGAGCAGTTCTTC. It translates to CASTPSGLPSYNEQFF.

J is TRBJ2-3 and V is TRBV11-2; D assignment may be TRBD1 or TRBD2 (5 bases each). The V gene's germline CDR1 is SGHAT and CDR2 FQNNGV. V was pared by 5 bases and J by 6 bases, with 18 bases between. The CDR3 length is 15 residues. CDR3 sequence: CASSPGAGLGDTQYF. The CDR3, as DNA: TGTGCCAGCAGCCCCGGGGCAGGGCTCGGGGATACGCAGTATTTT.